These T cell receptor beta chains were read from a single sample in a study of regulatory T cells in long-lasting Graves disease. TCRdb fed the multiplex PCR reads into MiXCR, producing one record per CDR3 protein. Counted here are around 500,000 distinct CDR3 sequences, 13% occurring once; the ten biggest clones make up 10%. These same records also appear under a second study, on T cells in Graves' hyperthyroidism and ophthalmopathy.

The sample here was peripheral blood mononuclear cells (PBMCs), taken at new diagnosis, from a patient treated with antithyroid drugs. The receptor source for this set is a man younger than 45 with Graves disease. CDR3s include the opening cysteine and the closing phenylalanine or tryptophan. Each record gives: V gene, clone size, J gene, D gene, CDR3 length, CDR3 DNA, CDR3 protein. A D gene is named only where the DNA matches it firmly. Rows give clone size only sometimes, using once, few, many, or a class for an expanded clone.

v_gene: TRBV12-3/TRBV12-4
abundance: many
j_gene: TRBJ2-5
d_gene: NA
len: 13
CDR3nt: TGTGCCAGCAGTTTTGTGCGGAAAGAGACCCAGTACTTC
CDR3aa: CASSFVRKETQYF

v_gene: TRBV20-1
abundance: many
j_gene: TRBJ2-7
d_gene: NA
len: 14
CDR3nt: TGCAGTGCTAGAGATGAGAGCGGGCATTACGAGCAGTACTTC
CDR3aa: CSARDESGHYEQYF

v_gene: TRBV20-1
abundance: many
j_gene: TRBJ2-5
d_gene: TRBD2
len: 15
CDR3nt: TGCAGTGCCTGGCAGCGGGAGGGCCCCGGGGAGACCCAGTACTTC
CDR3aa: CSAWQREGPGETQYF

v_gene: TRBV7-9
abundance: many
j_gene: TRBJ2-7
d_gene: TRBD1
len: 15
CDR3nt: TGTGCCAGCAGCCTTCCGGGACAGGGTCTTCCCGAGCAGTACTTC
CDR3aa: CASSLPGQGLPEQYF

v_gene: TRBV13
abundance: few
j_gene: TRBJ2-7
d_gene: NA
len: 17
CDR3nt: TGTGCCAGCAGCTTAGCCCCCCCAGTGGGAGGACACTACGAGCAGTACTTC
CDR3aa: CASSLAPPVGGHYEQYF

v_gene: TRBV9
abundance: many
j_gene: TRBJ2-2
d_gene: NA
len: 16
CDR3nt: TGTGCCAGCAGCGTCCGTCTACTGGCGGACACCGGGGAGCTGTTTTTT
CDR3aa: CASSVRLLADTGELFF

v_gene: TRBV10-3
abundance: few
j_gene: TRBJ2-3
d_gene: NA
len: 17
CDR3nt: TGTGCCATCAACCCCGAGGGACCCTGGGGGAGCACAGATACGCAGTATTTT
CDR3aa: CAINPEGPWGSTDTQYF

v_gene: TRBV20-1
abundance: many
j_gene: TRBJ2-2
d_gene: NA
len: 15
CDR3nt: TGCAGTGCTGAACTCCTGAGGGGTTGGCCCGGGGAGCTGTTTTTT
CDR3aa: CSAELLRGWPGELFF

v_gene: TRBV5-1
abundance: many
j_gene: TRBJ1-5
d_gene: NA
len: 15
CDR3nt: TGCGCCAGCAGCTCGGAGGACAGCCTTAATCAGCCCCAGCATTTT
CDR3aa: CASSSEDSLNQPQHF

v_gene: TRBV11-2
abundance: many
j_gene: TRBJ2-7
d_gene: NA
len: 11
CDR3nt: TGTGCCAGCAGCTTCGGAGGCGAGCAGTACTTC
CDR3aa: CASSFGGEQYF

v_gene: TRBV13
abundance: many
j_gene: TRBJ1-2
d_gene: NA
len: 16
CDR3nt: TGTGCCAGCAGCCCATGGACCTCCCCAGGGGACTATGGCTACACCTTC
CDR3aa: CASSPWTSPGDYGYTF

v_gene: TRBV2
abundance: NA
j_gene: TRBJ2-6
d_gene: NA
len: 15
CDR3nt: TGTGCCAGCAGTGAAGAGAACTCTGGGGCCAACGTCCTGACTTTC
CDR3aa: CASSEENSGANVLTF

v_gene: TRBV19
abundance: NA
j_gene: TRBJ2-1
d_gene: TRBD2
len: 18
CDR3nt: TGTGCCAGTAGTCATCCGGGACTAGCGGGAGTGGGGTACAATGAGCAGTTCTTC
CDR3aa: CASSHPGLAGVGYNEQFF

v_gene: TRBV12-3/TRBV12-4
abundance: many
j_gene: TRBJ2-2
d_gene: NA
len: 13
CDR3nt: TGTGCCAGCAGCTTGGGCGGGAAGTGGGAGCTGTTTTTT
CDR3aa: CASSLGGKWELFF